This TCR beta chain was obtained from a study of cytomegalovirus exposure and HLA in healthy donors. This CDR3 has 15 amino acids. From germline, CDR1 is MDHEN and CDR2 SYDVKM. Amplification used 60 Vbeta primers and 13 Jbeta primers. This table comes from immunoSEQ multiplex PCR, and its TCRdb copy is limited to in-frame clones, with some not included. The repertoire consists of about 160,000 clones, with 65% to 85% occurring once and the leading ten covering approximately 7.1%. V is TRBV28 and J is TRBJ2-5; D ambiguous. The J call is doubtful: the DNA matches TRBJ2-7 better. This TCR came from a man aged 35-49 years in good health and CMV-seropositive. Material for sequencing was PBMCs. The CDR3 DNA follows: TGTGCCAGCAGTCCCCCTCGGTCAAGCTCCTACGAGCAGTACTTC. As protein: CASSPPRSSSYEQYF.